The 17 T cell receptor beta chains listed next were all sequenced from one sample in a study of cytomegalovirus exposure and HLA in healthy donors. Assay: immunoSEQ multiplex PCR; the TCRdb copy retains only in-frame clones and omits some. The sample yields 130,000 to 150,000 clones, about 88% seen once. Material: PBMCs. These receptors were obtained from a woman between 18 and 29 years old in good health and CMV-seropositive.

The chain has TRBV15 and TRBJ1-2; perhaps TRBD1 as D (5 bases). V was shortened by 0 bases and J by 7 bases, with 12 bases between the two germline ends. Per germline, CDR1 LNHNV and CDR2 YYDKDF (reference sequence). There are 14 residues in the CDR3. The CDR3 nucleotides read TGTGCCACCAGCAGAGACCGGGTCGGGGGTGGCTACACCTTC. Translated, it gives CATSRDRVGGGYTF.

The V and J genes are TRBV5-6 and TRBJ2-7; tentative D call: TRBD1 (5 bases). This CDR3 has 12 amino acids. Germline V gives CDR1 SGHDT, CDR2 YYEEEE. The V end lost 4 bases, the J end lost 4 bases, and 9 bases lay between the germline ends. The CDR3 coding sequence is TGTGCCAGCAGCCAGACAGATTACGAGCAGTACTTC. Its protein product is CASSQTDYEQYF.

This rearrangement joins TRBV18 to TRBJ2-5, with a tentative D call TRBD1 (7 bases). V was cut by 2 bases and J by 5 bases, with 21 bases left in between. The CDR3 has 17 amino acids. Germline CDR1 reads KGHSH; CDR2 reads LQKENI. The CDR3 region is CASSPNPREGAGETQYF. The CDR3 coding sequence is TGTGCCAGCTCACCAAACCCTCGCGAGGGGGCGGGGGAGACCCAGTACTTC.

This clone has more than one count but fewer than ten. The chain joins TRBV5-1 to TRBJ1-4; D gene ambiguous. The CDR3 runs to 15 residues. From germline, CDR1 is SGHRS and CDR2 YFSETQ. V gave up 0 bases and J gave up 4 bases, with 10 bases separating them. The CDR3 nucleotides read TGCGCCAGCAGCTTGGCGGGAGGTAATAATGAAAAACTGTTTTTT. It specifies CASSLAGGNNEKLFF.

CDR3 bases: TGTGCCAGCAGCTTAGGGGCCACTGAAGCTTTCTTT. It yields the protein CASSLGATEAFF. The chain carries TRBV7-9 and TRBJ1-1, with unresolved D. The length of the CDR3 is 12 residues. V was trimmed by 1 base and J by 4 bases, leaving 4 bases between them. Germline CDR1 SEHNR, CDR2 FQNEAQ (reference sequence).

The table lists this clone with a count of one. The rearrangement links TRBV6-6 to TRBJ1-1; 7 bases agree with TRBD1. CDR3 size: 14 residues. J gave up 3 bases and V 2 bases, and 3 bases lay outside the gene matches. CDR1 and CDR2 (germline): MNHNY, SVGAGI (reference sequence). In DNA, the CDR3 is TGTGCCAGCAGTTACAAGGGACAGTACACTGAAGCTTTCTTT. It translates to CASSYKGQYTEAFF.

The chain links TRBV7-6 to TRBJ2-5; weak D call: TRBD2 (6 bases). The CDR3 is 12 amino acids. CDR1 and CDR2 (germline): SGHVS, FNYEAQ. The germline V and J ends were trimmed by 10 bases and 2 bases, with 11 bases remaining between them. The CDR3 reads CATGRIQETQYF. The CDR3 region has the DNA TGTGCCACAGGGAGGATTCAAGAGACCCAGTACTTC.

The J gene is TRBJ1-1, the V gene TRBV29-1; 8 positions agree with TRBD1. J lost 6 bases, V lost 6 bases, and 9 bases had no gene match. This CDR3 is 13 amino acids long. Germline CDR1 reads SQVTM; CDR2 reads ANQGSEA. The CDR3 region has the DNA TGCAGCGTGGAGACAGGGGAGGAGGCTGAAGCTTTCTTT. Protein sequence: CSVETGEEAEAFF.

The rearrangement links TRBV29-1 to TRBJ2-5; TRBD2 is a possible D gene (7 bases). V dropped 2 bases and J dropped 4 bases, with 14 bases sitting between them. The CDR3 loop spans 14 amino acids. The germline V gene has CDR1 SQVTM and CDR2 ANQGSEA. The CDR3 reads CSVEKGGQGETQYF. For the CDR3, the DNA is TGCAGCGTTGAAAAGGGGGGGCAGGGAGAGACCCAGTACTTC.

The chain has TRBV28 and TRBJ1-2; 10 bases align to TRBD1. Per the germline V gene, CDR1 is MDHEN and CDR2 is SYDVKM. The V and J ends lost 7 bases and 4 bases, in that order; junction bases with no gene match: 9. CDR3 length equals 15 residues. CDR3 amino acids: CASIPVGTGVYGYTF. The DNA of the CDR3 is TGTGCCAGCATTCCCGTAGGGACAGGGGTCTATGGCTACACCTTC.

The V and J genes are TRBV27 and TRBJ1-6, with 7 bases identical to TRBD1. After removal of 6 bases from V and 10 bases from J, the junction contained 15 bases not matched to a gene. Germline CDR1 reads MNHEY; CDR2 reads SMNVEV (reference sequence). The CDR3 covers 16 residues. The CDR3 region is CASRAVGGEKRSPLHF. The CDR3, as DNA: TGTGCCAGCAGAGCGGTAGGGGGCGAGAAAAGATCACCCCTCCACTTT.

The gene calls are TRBV27 and TRBJ1-2; 10 bases align to TRBD1. J gave up 7 bases and V 2 bases, and 4 bases lay outside the gene matches. The length of the CDR3 is 14 residues. In germline, CDR1 is MNHEY, CDR2 SMNVEV (reference sequence). CDR3 amino acids: CASSLRQGAAGYTF. CDR3 in DNA: TGTGCCAGCAGTTTAAGACAGGGGGCTGCTGGCTACACCTTC.

The chain is built from TRBV4-1 and TRBJ1-6; D not certain. This CDR3 comprises 15 residues. The V and J ends lost 7 bases and 7 bases respectively, with 17 bases between them. From germline, CDR1 is MGHRA and CDR2 YSYEKL. The CDR3 DNA sequence: TGCGCCAGCACCCACCTGGGCGTACGGAATTCACCCCTCCACTTT. Its translation: CASTHLGVRNSPLHF.

The chain recombines TRBV5-4 with TRBJ1-1; the D gene is possibly TRBD1 (6 bases). In germline, CDR1 is SGHNT, CDR2 YYREEE (reference sequence). The V end was cut by 4 bases, the J end by 5 bases, with 18 bases between. CDR3 length equals 15 residues. The CDR3 loop reads CASSPYRDHRTEAFF. The CDR3 DNA reads TGTGCCAGCAGCCCTTACAGGGACCATAGGACTGAAGCTTTCTTT.

The chain carries TRBV7-2 and TRBJ1-3, with a weak D call TRBD1 (6 bases). The CDR3 is made up of 15 amino acids. Trimming left V 5 bases short and J 8 bases short, with 19 bases between. Per germline, CDR1 SGHTA and CDR2 FQGNSA. This chain's CDR3 is CASSPAGGPADTIYF. CDR3 sequence (DNA): TGTGCCAGCAGCCCCGCGGGGGGGCCTGCTGACACCATATATTTT.

The V call is TRBV27, the J call TRBJ2-5, with 7 bases lining up with TRBD2. With 3 bases clipped from V and 5 bases from J, the junction kept 3 bases outside the gene matches. The CDR3 length is 13 residues. The V gene's germline CDR1 is MNHEY and CDR2 SMNVEV (reference sequence). As DNA, the CDR3 is TGTGCCAGCAGTTTGAGGGAGGGGGAGACCCAGTACTTC. Protein: CASSLREGETQYF.

The V and J genes are TRBV4-1 and TRBJ1-6, with 7 bases fitting TRBD1. Germline CDR1 and CDR2: MGHRA and YSYEKL. The junction had 5 bases not matched to a gene; V was cut back by 4 bases and J by 5 bases. This CDR3 is 15 amino acids long. The CDR3 loop is CASSRLDRDNSPLHF. CDR3 nucleotide sequence: TGCGCCAGCAGCCGCCTCGACAGGGATAATTCACCCCTCCACTTT.